Reported below is one T cell receptor (beta chain). Its antigen is still unknown. Read data end 3 residues before the CDR3 end; the end is taken from the germline J gene. The data were obtained in a study of T cells in women clearing cervical HPV infection (dated by TCRdb to about 2018). For the study in its entirety: The cases were 20 to 30 women with histologically confirmed HPV16-related CIN3 or worse, and 2 of those women had invasive cancers. In the parent cohort, about 10,000 women aged 18 or older were enrolled in Guanacaste, Costa Rica, during about 1992 to 1994 and were followed for roughly 7 years. The exploratory proof-of-principle case-control study was nested within the Guanacaste HPV Natural History Study in Costa Rica and compared TCR repertoires across cervical HPV16 outcomes. Cases and controls were matched on age within five years and on year of sample collection. The controls were about 25 women whose single incident HPV16 infection cleared within 12 months with no development of precancer or cancer. As quality controls, five blinded duplicates were added to each group, bringing the total to 60 or so samples made up of around 50 participants and around 10 replicates. Among cases, blood sampling occurred a median of roughly 150 days after lesion detection, with an interquartile range of 90 to 200 days. Blood from cases was collected at the visit at which the lesion was first identified, whereas blood from controls was collected once infection was no longer detected. Cases had a median age of around 32 years compared with 37 to 40 for controls, and baseline characteristics showed no significant differences between the groups. Because only a few women had HLA typing data, the possibility that HLA type acted as a confounder could not be ruled out.

TCR beta CDR3 regions were amplified by multiplex PCR using the immunoSEQ assay from an average of about 1,200 ng genomic DNA per sample. The assay corrected primer bias using a complete synthetic TCR repertoire to establish an amplification baseline. The amplicons were sequenced on the Illumina platform. In the original analysis: Sequences were error-corrected by clustering with frequency ratios and a modified nearest-neighbor algorithm and were then analyzed in the immunoSEQ Analyzer with IMGT gene definitions. TCR richness and evenness were averaged over 20 rarefaction repeats at each rarefaction depth, excluding samples with fewer sequences than the depth. Relative abundances of V, D and J genes were compared between groups using Wilcoxon rank sum tests, with FDR correction applied. An intraclass correlation of 95% to 97% for TCR richness and an average of roughly 80% across some 70 gene segments were obtained from the blinded duplicates. In its TCRdb copy, this immuneACCESS table keeps in-frame sequences only and misses some clones. Where compared with another copy, unresolved V genes explain less than half of these, and the others have no known cause. V, J and clone size are those of that table, while D and trimming were read from the DNA. This sample's records show some 30,000 clones. Nearly 7% of the sample belongs to the ten largest clones.

The CDR3 has 14 amino acids, counting the end cysteine and phenylalanine. The DNA has 33 bases, all within the CDR3, and is read from base 1. Looking up the germline V gene yields CDR1 SGHRS and CDR2 YFSETQ. The paper as a whole reports these results and caveats: TCR repertoire richness was significantly higher in CIN3+ cases than in controls across sequencing depths, while evenness did not differ. Because the number of T cells per sample was unknown, the richness differences could reflect varying T-cell content rather than repertoire biology. By combining richness with V gene abundances, random forest classifiers separated cases from controls with an estimated AUC of under 0.85. The cross-sectional design could not show whether associations preceded infection or resulted from it; effector/memory subsets and HPV-specific T cells were not isolated. Cases had lower TRBV6-7 relative abundance than controls (approximately 0.1% versus 0.16%; Bonferroni P = 0.0008).

Every participant had a single incident cervical HPV16 infection, and women with prevalent HPV16 infections were excluded. Cervical HPV DNA was detected by MY09/MY11 PCR and genotyped by dot-blot hybridization. About 15 mL of heparinized blood were centrifuged, and the buffy coat was aliquoted, frozen at -30°C, then stored at -80°C. QIAGEN kits were used to extract genomic DNA from buffy coat specimens. Source material: blood buffy coat. This chain is built from TRBV5-1 and TRBJ1-2; no confident D gene assignment can be made. This clonotype was sampled from a woman aged 18 to 75 with a cervical HPV16 infection that either progressed to CIN3+ or cleared (not recorded which). The part of the CDR3 DNA that was read is TGCGCCAGCAGCCCGTCGGCGGCACGAGAGACC. This sequence encodes CASSPSAARET. The entire CDR3 protein is CASSPSAARETYTF.